This TCR beta chain was profiled in a study of T-cell memory formation after mild COVID-19 (dated by TCRdb to the early 2020s). About the study as a whole: Most TCR sequence clusters were specific to one of the two donors. In a couple of donors, T-cell clones that expanded and contracted after mild COVID-19 were tracked by sequencing TCRalpha and TCRbeta repertoires over time. The cohort comprised two young, previously healthy adult volunteers, one female and one male.

Comments on this clonotype: This clone's antigen is unknown. Qualities for individual bases were not recorded, and no much larger clone is one base off.

Ficoll-Paque density gradient centrifugation was used to isolate PBMCs. Including cysteine and phenylalanine, the CDR3 has 12 amino acids. The CDR3 DNA has 36 bases and is translated from base 1. The germline V gene (reference sequence) sets CDR1 to LNHDA and CDR2 to SQIVND. Germline trimming: 9 bases from V, 7 bases from J; junction bases outside gene matches: 3. Sequencing was carried out with an Illumina NovaSeq 6000. Using 5'RACE with constant-segment primers, TCRalpha and TCRbeta cDNA libraries were constructed, with sample barcodes and unique molecular identifiers added in the process. Trizol reagent was used to extract RNA from every sample. Amplification of the libraries took two PCR steps, and the second step added a second sample barcode plus Illumina TruSeq adapters. Sequencing of the libraries was done on an Illumina NovaSeq, producing 2 x 150 bp paired-end reads. In the authors' own workflow: The reads were demultiplexed and collapsed into UMI-guided consensus sequences using migec v1.2.7. Using mixcr v2.1.11, UMI consensuses were aligned to TRA and TRB V and J templates and then assembled into clonotypes. Clonotypes were classified as expanded or contracted when called significant by both edgeR and NoisET, with noise models trained on biological replicates. For edgeR calls, the thresholds were a false discovery rate-adjusted p below 0.01 and a log2 fold-change of 1. As an exploratory analysis of dynamics, max-normalized trajectories of the 1000 most abundant clonotypes were examined by PCA with hierarchical clustering. The CD4 or CD8 phenotype of responding clones was assigned using the separately sequenced CD4+ and CD8+ repertoires. Using fastp trimming at Q25 and MiXCR clonotype assembly, TCRdb reanalyzed the public sequencing data and kept in-frame beta chains. Entries that share a CDR3 protein sequence are merged under the most common genes and DNA. The V and J calls here are based on TCRdb, not the publication. The sample table holds 150,000 to 200,000 distinct CDR3 sequences, of which roughly 17% were seen once. The ten largest account for about 1.9% of the sample.

Here is what the overall study found, with its caveats: Some responding clones were found in pre-infection memory, which suggests that pre-existing cross-reactive memory T cells took part in the SARS-CoV-2 response. Whether the second-wave clones peaking on day 37 were SARS-CoV-2 specific was not confirmed. From day 15 to 85, contracting clones showed balanced CD4/CD8 phenotypes, whereas a second wave of clones that expanded from day 15 to 37 leaned towards CD4+. Contracting CD4+ clones turned up mainly in the CM and EM memory subsets, whereas EMRA was where CD8+ clones were enriched. Only two mild cases were covered by the study, and larger cohorts that include severe cases with pre-infection samples were considered necessary.

The V and J genes are TRBV19 and TRBJ1-6; TRBD1 agrees with 7 junctional bases. The TCR originated in an adult woman who had mild COVID-19 (a few samples of this study predate the infection). The sample titles of this study are shuffled in the database, so cell type and time point are left out; the donor was told from shared clones. The source material was PBMCs or a T cell subset sorted from them (not recorded which). The DNA is TGTGCCAGCACAGGGGAGAATTCACCCCTCCACTTT. This codes for CASTGENSPLHF.